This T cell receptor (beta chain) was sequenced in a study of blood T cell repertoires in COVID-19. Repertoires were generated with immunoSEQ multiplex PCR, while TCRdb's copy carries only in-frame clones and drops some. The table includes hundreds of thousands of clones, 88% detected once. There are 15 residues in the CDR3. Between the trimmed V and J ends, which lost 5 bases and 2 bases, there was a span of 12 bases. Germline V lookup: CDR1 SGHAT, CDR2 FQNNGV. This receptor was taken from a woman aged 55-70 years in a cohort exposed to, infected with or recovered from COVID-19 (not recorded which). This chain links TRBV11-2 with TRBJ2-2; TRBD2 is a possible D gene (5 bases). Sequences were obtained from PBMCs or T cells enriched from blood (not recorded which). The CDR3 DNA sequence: TGTGCCAGCAGCCAGTTGACGGGAAACACCGGGGAGCTGTTTTTT. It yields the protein CASSQLTGNTGELFF.